This T cell receptor (beta chain) derives from a study of regulatory T cells in long-lasting Graves disease. This CDR3 has 13 amino acids. V dropped 6 bases and J dropped 3 bases, with 11 bases sitting between them. In germline, CDR1 is LGHDT, CDR2 YNNKEL (reference sequence). Many counts were recorded for this clonotype. Its antigen is not known. General study points: Persistent patients had more shared public clonotypes (fewer than 3,000) than new patients (966). With a small sample size, accuracy may have been reduced.

Construction of the TCR beta libraries employed iRepertoire HTBI primers in conjunction with Arm-PCR of CDR3 regions. TCRdb re-derived calls from the multiplex PCR reads in MiXCR, one entry per CDR3 protein. The sample includes roughly 420,000 distinct CDR3 sequences, about 16% of them seen just once. Time point in this sample: newly diagnosed GD, antithyroid drugs for less than 3 months. The TCR library was prepared using RNA isolated from PBMCs. This sample also appeared in a second study, on T cells in Graves' hyperthyroidism and ophthalmopathy. That work contributes: With the HTBI primer set, the TCR CDR3 went through a first round of RT-PCR.

J is TRBJ1-1 and V is TRBV3-1; TRBD1 might be the D (5 bases). This TCR was recovered from a woman aged 30 to 39 with Graves disease. The sequences come from peripheral blood mononuclear cells (PBMCs), collected at new diagnosis, from a patient treated with antithyroid drugs. CDR3 residues: CASSLRGDTEAFF. The CDR3 DNA reads as TGTGCCAGCAGTCTCCGGGGGGACACTGAAGCTTTCTTT. The whole variable domain, remainder taken from reference TRBV3-1 and TRBJ1-1, is DTAVSQTPKYLVTQMGNDKSIKCEQNLGHDTMYWYKQDSKKFLKIMFSYNNKELIINETVPNRFSPKSPDKAHLNLHINSLELGDSAVYFCASSLRGDTEAFFGQGTRLTVV.